Listed below are T cell receptor beta chains from one sample, sequenced in a study of shared clonotypes between healthy human individuals. The data were produced by immunoSEQ multiplex PCR, yet TCRdb's version contains in-frame clones alone and is incomplete. The sample shows around 2,000,000 clones, approximately 94% of them seen only once. Input material: naive CD8+ T cells sorted from blood. Receptors originate from a man aged 18 to 30 in good health. CDR3s include the opening cysteine and the closing phenylalanine or tryptophan. The D gene is left open where the match is weak.

d_call: TRBD2; v_call: TRBV7-8; j_call: TRBJ2-2; cdr3_aa: CASSLALIGGGAANTGELFF; cdr3_nt: TGTGCCAGCAGCTTAGCGCTAATCGGCGGGGGGGCCGCGAACACCGGGGAGCTGTTTTTT
d_call: TRBD2; v_call: TRBV30; j_call: TRBJ2-7; cdr3_aa: CAWRPGLAVVGRHEQYF; cdr3_nt: TGTGCCTGGAGACCTGGACTAGCGGTAGTGGGTCGCCACGAGCAGTACTTC
d_call: NA; v_call: TRBV7-9; j_call: TRBJ2-7; cdr3_aa: CASSLAHLPPYEQYF; cdr3_nt: TGTGCCAGCAGCTTAGCCCACCTCCCCCCCTACGAGCAGTACTTC
d_call: TRBD2; v_call: TRBV28; j_call: TRBJ2-7; cdr3_aa: CASADSGGDYEQYF; cdr3_nt: TGTGCCAGTGCCGACAGCGGGGGGGACTACGAGCAGTACTTC
d_call: NA; v_call: TRBV7-3; j_call: TRBJ2-1; cdr3_aa: CASSSGHYNEQFF; cdr3_nt: TGTGCCAGCAGCTCGGGGCACTACAATGAGCAGTTCTTC
d_call: TRBD2; v_call: TRBV6-5; j_call: TRBJ2-5; cdr3_aa: CATSSGSRETQYF; cdr3_nt: TGTGCCACTTCTAGCGGGAGTCGAGAGACCCAGTACTTC
d_call: NA; v_call: TRBV7-9; j_call: TRBJ2-7; cdr3_aa: CASSFAGDPSHEQYF; cdr3_nt: TGTGCCAGCAGCTTCGCCGGGGATCCTTCCCACGAGCAGTACTTC
d_call: NA; v_call: TRBV5-1; j_call: TRBJ2-7; cdr3_aa: CASSLRGEGAKSYEQYF; cdr3_nt: TGCGCCAGCAGCTTGCGGGGAGAGGGTGCTAAATCCTACGAGCAGTACTTC
d_call: NA; v_call: TRBV11-2; j_call: TRBJ2-1; cdr3_aa: CASSLEGLGLRNEQFF; cdr3_nt: TGTGCCAGCAGCTTAGAAGGCCTAGGCCTTAGGAATGAGCAGTTCTTC
d_call: TRBD1; v_call: TRBV14; j_call: TRBJ2-1; cdr3_aa: CASSQLQGAINEQFF; cdr3_nt: TGTGCCAGCAGCCAACTTCAGGGGGCTATCAATGAGCAGTTCTTC
d_call: NA; v_call: TRBV28; j_call: TRBJ2-3; cdr3_aa: CASSLYLADPTDTQYF; cdr3_nt: TGTGCCAGCAGTTTATACCTGGCGGACCCCACAGATACGCAGTATTTT
d_call: NA; v_call: TRBV9; j_call: TRBJ2-1; cdr3_aa: CASSLAGAGYEQFF; cdr3_nt: TGTGCCAGCAGTTTGGCGGGGGCCGGGTATGAGCAGTTCTTC
d_call: NA; v_call: TRBV25-1; j_call: TRBJ2-7; cdr3_aa: CASSDLDYEQYF; cdr3_nt: TGTGCCAGCAGTGATCTAGACTACGAGCAGTACTTC
d_call: NA; v_call: TRBV27; j_call: TRBJ2-7; cdr3_aa: CASSGLDNEQYF; cdr3_nt: TGTGCCAGCAGTGGACTCGACAACGAGCAGTACTTC
d_call: NA; v_call: TRBV13; j_call: TRBJ2-3; cdr3_aa: CASSSDTDTQYF; cdr3_nt: TGTGCCAGCAGCTCAGACACAGATACGCAGTATTTT
d_call: NA; v_call: TRBV7-2; j_call: TRBJ2-7; cdr3_aa: CASSLVDSPNYEQYF; cdr3_nt: TGTGCCAGCAGCTTAGTGGACAGTCCAAACTACGAGCAGTACTTC
d_call: NA; v_call: TRBV9; j_call: TRBJ1-2; cdr3_aa: CASSSYGGSGYTF; cdr3_nt: TGTGCCAGCTCCAGCTATGGGGGATCCGGCTACACCTTC
d_call: NA; v_call: TRBV11-2; j_call: TRBJ2-7; cdr3_aa: CASSLDPRDPYEQYF; cdr3_nt: TGTGCCAGCAGCTTAGATCCGAGGGACCCCTACGAGCAGTACTTC
d_call: NA; v_call: TRBV19; j_call: TRBJ1-1; cdr3_aa: CASQDYEGTEAFF; cdr3_nt: TGTGCCAGCCAAGACTATGAGGGGACTGAAGCTTTCTTT
d_call: TRBD2; v_call: TRBV25-1; j_call: TRBJ2-1; cdr3_aa: CASLPLGLDGMHEQFF; cdr3_nt: TGTGCCAGCTTACCCCTAGGACTAGATGGGATGCATGAGCAGTTCTTC
d_call: NA; v_call: TRBV5-1; j_call: TRBJ2-7; cdr3_aa: CASSLPTAYEQYF; cdr3_nt: TGCGCCAGCAGCTTGCCTACAGCCTACGAGCAGTACTTC
d_call: NA; v_call: TRBV4-3; j_call: TRBJ1-3; cdr3_aa: CASSQDLGFSGNTIYF; cdr3_nt: TGCGCCAGCAGCCAAGATCTTGGGTTCTCTGGAAACACCATATATTTT
d_call: NA; v_call: TRBV7-9; j_call: TRBJ2-7; cdr3_aa: CASSTDVGYEQYF; cdr3_nt: TGTGCCAGCAGCACAGATGTTGGCTACGAGCAGTACTTC